A single sample is the source of the 4 T cell receptor beta chains below, sequenced in a study of cytomegalovirus exposure and HLA in healthy donors. The PCR used 60 Vbeta and 13 Jbeta primers. Libraries were prepared by immunoSEQ multiplex PCR; TCRdb keeps only in-frame clonotypes and omits some of them. This table has over 150,000 clones, about 80% appearing once. The sample taken for sequencing was PBMCs. Receptors were obtained from a man aged 35 to 55 in good health and CMV-seronegative.

In its sample, this clone was seen a few times. V usage is TRBV10-3 and J usage is TRBJ2-7; 11 bases match TRBD1. This CDR3 has 14 residues. From germline, CDR1 is ENHRY and CDR2 SYGVKD. The V and J ends lost 6 bases and 5 bases, in that order; junction bases with no gene match: 6. CDR3 protein: CAIRGQGEVDEQYF. CDR3 bases: TGTGCCATCAGGGGACAGGGGGAAGTGGACGAGCAGTACTTC.

This chain's CDR3 is CASSLQSSGRHLGTGELFF. CDR3 bases: TGCGCCAGCAGCTTGCAGTCTAGCGGGAGGCACCTTGGTACCGGGGAGCTGTTTTTT. This rearrangement joins TRBV5-1 to TRBJ2-2; 11 bases map to TRBD2. Germline values: CDR1 SGHRS, CDR2 YFSETQ. The length of the CDR3 is 19 residues. The J segment lost 5 bases and the V segment lost 1 base, leaving 13 bases of the junction unmatched.

The chain has TRBV5-1 and TRBJ2-3; D perhaps matches TRBD2 (5 bases). Germline V gene sequence: CDR1 SGHRS, CDR2 YFSETQ. V lost 4 bases, J lost 5 bases, and 14 bases lay in between. CDR3 size: 14 residues. The CDR3 DNA is TGCGCCAGCAGCCTCTTGGACTCGAAAGATACGCAGTATTTT. Its protein product is CASSLLDSKDTQYF.

This clone was counted only a few times. V usage is TRBV5-1 and J usage is TRBJ2-1, with 12 bases fitting TRBD2. CDR1 SGHRS and CDR2 YFSETQ come from the germline V gene. The CDR3 contains 16 residues. The V segment lost 4 bases and the J segment 9 bases; nucleotides outside the gene matches: 11. This CDR3 reads CASSPGLAGTVGEQFF. As DNA, the CDR3 is TGCGCCAGCAGCCCCGGACTAGCGGGAACGGTGGGTGAGCAGTTCTTC.